Below are 30 T cell receptor beta chains sequenced from a single sample in a study of tumor-infiltrating lymphocytes in primary liver carcinoma. Bulk tissue was left unsorted, and RNA and DNA were co-extracted from roughly 20-30 mg of it. A primer in the constant region served to generate TCR beta cDNA from about 480 ng of total RNA. It was through three nested multiplex PCR rounds of slightly modified ARM-PCR that TCR beta libraries arose. The first two PCR rounds used TRBV1-TRBV30 forward primers with a C-beta reverse primer, 9 to 10 cycles each. TCRdb passed the multiplex PCR reads through MiXCR, listing each CDR3 protein once. The sample includes about 110,000 distinct CDR3 sequences, roughly four fifths seen only once; the top ten take more than 15%. Sequenced material: liver tumor tissue from sampling region 3. Subset denoted: tumor region T3, left-lateral pole. These receptors were collected from a man aged 35 to 55 with primary liver carcinoma and hepatitis B virus infection.

Points on this clonotype: Here the CDR3 omits its conserved ending phenylalanine or tryptophan, so a read error is the likely source. The DNA is omitted, as the CDR3 cannot be located on it reliably, and the CDR3 follows TCRdb's listing. The rearrangement links TRBV11-1 to TRBJ2-4; the table calls TRBD2, which could not be checked here. Looked up from germline, CDR1 is SGHAT and CDR2 is FQDESV (reference sequence). The CDR3 numbers 17 amino acids, ends counted. CDR3 protein: CASSFPGTSGIKNIKYI.

Points on this clonotype: At one of its ends the junction is not consistent with the germline gene, which may arise from a read error. This chain connects TRBV28 to TRBJ1-6, with TRBD1 matching 9 bases. The germline CDR1 and CDR2 sequences are MDHEN and SYDVKM. CDR3 size: 15 residues. The CDR3 DNA sequence: TGTGACAGCAGGACTCCGGGACAGGGTAATTCACCTCTCCACTTT. It translates to CDSRTPGQGNSPLHF. Combining the CDR3 with reference TRBV28 and TRBJ1-6 gives the whole variable domain DVKVTQSSRYLVKRTGEKVFLECVQDMDHENMFWYRQDPGLGLRLIYFSYDVKMKEKGDIPEGYSVSREKKERFSLILESASTNQTSMYLCDSRTPGQGNSPLHFGNGTRLTVT.

J is TRBJ2-1 and V is TRBV5-1; 9 positions match TRBD2. The closer fit of TRBJ2-7 to the DNA end suggests the J call may be wrong. The CDR3 extends over 15 amino acids. Germline V gene sequence: CDR1 SGHRS, CDR2 YFSETQ. In nucleotides, the CDR3 is TGCGCCAGCAGCTCCACAGGTAGTAGCGGGGGTGAGCAGTACTTC. Translating it yields CASSSTGSSGGEQYF.

In regard to this clonotype: An end of the junction does not agree with germline; a read error may underlie this. The chain joins TRBV11-2 to TRBJ2-5; D call uncertain. Germline assignment: CDR1 SGHAT and CDR2 FQNNGV. The length of the CDR3 is 17 residues. CDR3 DNA sequence: TGTGTCAGCAGGCCCACGGGCCAGCAGGTGGGGAAAGAGACTCAGTACTTC. This codes for CVSRPTGQQVGKETQYF.

On this clonotype: Because the CDR3 is missing its conserved closing phenylalanine or tryptophan, this is likely a read error. V and J are TRBV12-3 or TRBV12-4 and TRBJ1-5; D remains unclear. CDR3 length: 13 amino acids. V was shortened by 9 bases and J by 5 bases, with 14 bases between the two germline ends. DNA of the CDR3: TGTGCCAGTAGTGGTAACAGCGATCAGCCCCAGCATTTA. Its translation is CASSGNSDQPQHL.

This clonotype came up once. One end of the junction is discordant with germline, which a read error may explain. This rearrangement joins TRBV11-2 to TRBJ2-3; TRBD2 matches at 14 bases. CDR1 is SGHAT, CDR2 FQNNGV, per germline. The CDR3 consists of 16 residues. CDR3 region: CITSSLGLAGVDTEYF. In DNA form, the CDR3 reads TGTATCACCAGCTCCCTGGGACTAGCGGGAGTGGATACGGAGTATTTT.

Only one count was recorded for this clonotype. The gene calls are TRBV7-9 and TRBJ1-1; 9 positions match TRBD1. From germline, CDR1 is SEHNR and CDR2 FQNEAQ (reference sequence). V was clipped by 6 bases and J by 4 bases; unmatched bases: 12. The length of the CDR3 is 16 residues. CDR3: CASSPLTGGAGTEAFF. Here the CDR3 DNA reads TGTGCCAGCAGTCCCCTTACAGGGGGCGCGGGCACTGAAGCTTTCTTT.

About this clonotype itself: At one of its ends the junction is not consistent with the germline gene, which may arise from a read error. The V gene is TRBV10-3, the J gene TRBJ1-5; D remains unclear. Looked up from germline, CDR1 is ENHRY and CDR2 is SYGVKD. This CDR3 comprises 13 residues. The CDR3 bases are TGTGCCATCAGTGAAGGACCCGATCAACCCCGGCATTTT. It codes for CAISEGPDQPRHF.

With respect to this clonotype: Likely a read error: the CDR3 ends without its conserved phenylalanine or tryptophan. In DNA, the CDR3 is TGTGCCAGCAGTTCAGGGCAGGGGATGGCGGTCGGGGAGCTGTTTTCT. Protein sequence: CASSSGQGMAVGELFS. The V and J genes are TRBV12-3 or TRBV12-4 and TRBJ2-2, with TRBD1 as a possible D gene (6 bases). The CDR3 sequence is 16 residues long. V lost 4 bases, J lost 7 bases, and 19 bases lay in between.

About this clonotype: A read error may produce the germline difference seen at one junction end. J is TRBJ2-2 and V is TRBV11-2, with TRBD2 as a possible D gene (5 bases). The length of the CDR3 is 15 residues. The germline gives CDR1 SGHAT, CDR2 FQNNGV. CDR3 sequence reads: CVSSLWTANTGVLFF. The CDR3 coding sequence is TGTGTCAGCAGTCTATGGACTGCGAACACCGGGGTGCTGTTTTTT.

V and J are TRBV11-3 and TRBJ2-2, with D possibly TRBD1 on 6 matching bases. The germline V and J ends were trimmed by 5 bases and 4 bases, with 11 bases remaining between them. Germline loops: CDR1 SGHNT, CDR2 YENEEA. This CDR3 is 14 amino acids long. The CDR3 nucleotides read TGTGCCAGCAGCATCGGACAGTTCACCGGGGAGCTGTTTTTT. This gives the protein CASSIGQFTGELFF.

The V call is TRBV29-1, the J call TRBJ2-1; perhaps D is TRBD1 or TRBD2 (5 bases each). The V gene lost 5 bases and the J gene lost 6 bases, with 14 bases spanning the gap. Germline loops: CDR1 SQVTM, CDR2 ANQGSEA. The CDR3 covers 13 residues. The CDR3 DNA reads TGCAGCGTTAGTGGGGGAGTCACCAATGAGCAGTTCTTC. Translated: CSVSGGVTNEQFF.

This clonotype showed up many times. The chain combines TRBV2 with TRBJ1-6; tentative D call: TRBD1 (5 bases). The V gene's germline CDR1 is SNHLY and CDR2 FYNNEI. This CDR3 comprises 14 residues. V shed 8 bases and J shed 0 bases, with 8 bases lying between them. The CDR3 spells CASGADSYNSPLHF. The DNA for the CDR3 is TGTGCCAGCGGGGCAGACTCCTATAATTCACCCCTCCACTTT.

V gene TRBV29-1 combines with J gene TRBJ2-1, with D perhaps matching TRBD2 (6 bases). V shed 7 bases and J shed 9 bases, with 22 bases lying between them. The germline gives CDR1 SQVTM, CDR2 ANQGSEA. The CDR3 consists of 14 residues. As DNA, the CDR3 is TGCAGCGCAAACTCCGGGACTCTCGACATTGAGCAGTTCTTC. It is translated as CSANSGTLDIEQFF.

With respect to this clonotype: At one end, the junction sequence differs from germline, possibly due to a read error. The chain links TRBV11-2 to TRBJ1-1; D remains ambiguous. Germline CDR1 reads SGHAT; CDR2 reads FQNNGV. This CDR3 region has 14 residues. The CDR3 nucleotides are TGTGCCAGTAGCTTCGGGATAGGGTTTGGTGAAGCATTCTTT. This translates into CASSFGIGFGEAFF.

The genes are TRBV6-6 and TRBJ1-1; the match to TRBD1 covers 8 bases. Per germline, CDR1 MNHNY and CDR2 SVGAGI (reference sequence). J lost 5 bases, V lost 10 bases, and 9 bases had no gene match. The CDR3 totals 13 residues. The CDR3 nucleotides are TGTGCCATTAGCACAGGGGGAACTACTGAAGCTTTCTTT. Its protein is CAISTGGTTEAFF.

This clonotype was seen once. This sequence joins TRBV29-1 and TRBJ2-7; D gene ambiguous. The CDR3 loop spans 13 amino acids. V was clipped by 7 bases and J by 5 bases, with 18 bases between them. Germline CDR1 SQVTM, CDR2 ANQGSEA. For the CDR3, the DNA is TGCAGCGATGCCCCTAAAGGGCTCCACGAGCAGTACTTC. This encodes CSDAPKGLHEQYF.

A note on this clonotype: At one end the junction does not follow the germline gene, possibly because of a read error. The rearrangement uses TRBV4-1 and TRBJ2-1, with 11 nucleotides matching TRBD2. There are 16 residues in the CDR3. Germline assignment: CDR1 MGHRA and CDR2 YSYEKL. The CDR3 bases are TGCGTCAGCGACCCCGAACTAGCGGGGGCTTACAGTGAGCAGCTCTTC. This encodes CVSDPELAGAYSEQLF.

CDR3 residues: CASSISGGRIEETQYF. The CDR3 region has the DNA TGTGCCAGCAGTATATCAGGCGGGAGAATCGAAGAGACCCAGTACTTC. This chain connects TRBV12-3 or TRBV12-4 to TRBJ2-5, with 7 nucleotides matching TRBD2. The length of the CDR3 is 16 residues. V was pared by 5 bases and J by 3 bases, with 12 bases of the junction left unmatched.

This clonotype was seen only a few times. The junction shows a germline mismatch at one end, possibly a read error. The rearrangement links TRBV29-1 to TRBJ2-3, with a tentative D call TRBD2 (6 bases). The CDR3 is 15 residues long. Germline CDR1 reads SQVTM; CDR2 reads ANQGSEA. The CDR3 DNA sequence: TGCAGCGTTGAGGGCGGGGCCTACATGACAGATACGCAGTACTTT. As protein: CSVEGGAYMTDTQYF.

With regard to this clonotype: Germline is not matched at one junction end, which may reflect a read error. This chain uses TRBV6-5 with TRBJ1-3; no clear D gene. The CDR3 consists of 15 residues. Looked up from germline, CDR1 is MNHEY and CDR2 is SVGAGI. The CDR3 sequence: CASSYRTSSGKTMYF. CDR3 nucleotide sequence: TGTGCCAGCAGTTACCGGACGTCCTCTGGAAAGACCATGTATTTT.

About this clonotype: Given the absence of the conserved phenylalanine or tryptophan at the CDR3 end, a read error is likely. The rearrangement links TRBV10-3 to TRBJ2-7, with D unresolved. Germline lookup yields CDR1 ENHRY and CDR2 SYGVKD. The germline V and J ends were trimmed by 3 bases and 2 bases, with 14 bases remaining between them. The length of the CDR3 is 15 residues. The DNA for the CDR3 is TGTGCCATCAGTGATGACGGCCATCAACCCTACGAGCAGTACTGC. Its translation: CAISDDGHQPYEQYC.

Of note for this clonotype: A read error may account for a junction end that differs from germline. The chain uses TRBV12-3 or TRBV12-4 and TRBJ2-1; possibly TRBD1 for D (6 bases). CDR3 length equals 11 residues. CDR3 DNA sequence: TGTGTCAGTAGTGACAGGAATGAGCAGTTATTC. Protein: CVSSDRNEQLF.

This clonotype has a single count. The germline gene is not matched at one end of the junction; a read error may be the cause. J is TRBJ2-7 and V is TRBV11-2; D may match TRBD1 or TRBD2 (6 bases each). This CDR3 spans 12 amino acids. CDR1 is SGHAT, CDR2 FQNNGV, per germline. CDR3 nucleotides: TGTGCCAACAGTCCCGGGGGCTGCGAGCGGTACTTC. Its protein is CANSPGGCERYF. The full variable domain, completed using reference TRBV11-2 and TRBJ2-7, is EAGVAQSPRYKIIEKRQSVAFWCNPISGHATLYWYQQILGQGPKLLIQFQNNGVVDDSQLPKDRFSAERLKGVDSTLKIQPAKLEDSAVYLCANSPGGCERYFGPGTRLTVT.

A remark on this clonotype: The CDR3 ends on some other residue instead of the conserved phenylalanine or tryptophan, so this is likely a read error. The limits of the CDR3 on the DNA are not certain, so only TCRdb's listed CDR3 is given. The chain links TRBV29-1 to TRBJ2-5. The CDR3 region is 11 residues in length, termini included. The V gene's germline CDR1 is SQVTM and CDR2 ANQGSEA. This chain's CDR3 is CSVEVTQTQYS.

Of note for this clonotype: A read error may produce the germline difference seen at one junction end. V usage is TRBV29-1 and J usage is TRBJ1-2, with D perhaps TRBD1 (6 bases). This CDR3 comprises 13 residues. Germline loops: CDR1 SQVTM, CDR2 ANQGSEA. The CDR3 region is CSVGGKENYGYTF. DNA for the CDR3: TGCAGCGTCGGGGGCAAGGAAAACTATGGCTATACCTTC.

A note on this clonotype: At one end the junction does not follow the germline gene, possibly because of a read error. This chain connects TRBV6-5 to TRBJ2-1; D possibly corresponds to TRBD2 (6 bases). Germline V CDR1 and CDR2: MNHEY, SVGAGI. CDR3 length equals 15 residues. The CDR3 DNA reads as TGTGTCAGCAGTCCCTTGGCTGGGGGGTACAATGAGCAGTTCTTC. Translated, it gives CVSSPLAGGYNEQFF.

A remark on this clonotype: One end of the junction varies from germline; a read error may be responsible. The gene calls are TRBV11-2 and TRBJ1-2; no definite D call. The CDR3 loop spans 16 amino acids. The germline V gene encodes CDR1 SGHAT and CDR2 FQNNGV. The CDR3 reads CDSSLDSVAYARGYTF. The CDR3 bases are TGTGACAGCAGCTTAGATTCGGTGGCCTATGCTCGAGGCTACACCTTC. Supplemented by reference TRBV11-2 and TRBJ1-2, the full variable domain reads EAGVAQSPRYKIIEKRQSVAFWCNPISGHATLYWYQQILGQGPKLLIQFQNNGVVDDSQLPKDRFSAERLKGVDSTLKIQPAKLEDSAVYLCDSSLDSVAYARGYTFGSGTRLTVV.

In regard to this clonotype: The conserved final phenylalanine or tryptophan is absent from the CDR3, which likely points to a read error. It is unclear where the CDR3 begins or ends on the DNA, so no DNA is shown, and the CDR3 is as TCRdb lists it. This chain links TRBV29-1 with TRBJ2-7. Germline CDR1 is SQVTM and CDR2 is ANQGSEA. Inclusive of both ends, the CDR3 amounts to 11 amino acids. The CDR3 spells CSVEGGREHYS.

This clonotype has more than one count but fewer than ten. One end of the junction does not line up with germline, which may come from a read error. The chain has TRBV29-1 and TRBJ2-1, with 9 bases fitting TRBD1. The CDR3 is made up of 14 amino acids. Germline-derived CDR1 and CDR2 are SQVTM and ANQGSEA. CDR3 DNA sequence: TGTAGCGTTCCCCGGACAGGGGTGAAGGGTGAGCAGTTCTTC. It translates to CSVPRTGVKGEQFF.